These 9 T cell receptor beta chains came from one sample sequenced in a study of CD8 T cells in Susac syndrome. Reverse transcription of roughly 0.5 to 1 ug RNA was carried out with random hexamers. One entry per CDR3 protein, called by TCRdb with MiXCR from the immunoSEQ multiplex PCR reads. The repertoire holds tens of thousands of distinct CDR3 sequences, with roughly 90% as singletons. Sequencing used CD8+ T cells from PBMCs. The receptors shown here come from a human donor with multiple sclerosis.

The genes are TRBV7-6 and TRBJ2-1; D gene ambiguous. The germline V gene has CDR1 SGHVS and CDR2 FNYEAQ. The V end lost 5 bases, the J end lost 4 bases, and 15 bases lay between the germline ends. This CDR3 has 15 residues. This CDR3 reads CASSEEPDEYNEQFF. CDR3 DNA sequence: TGTGCCAGCAGCGAAGAGCCGGACGAGTACAATGAGCAGTTCTTC.

The chain uses TRBV7-3 and TRBJ2-7; D remains unclear. CDR1 SGHTA and CDR2 FQGTGA come from the germline V gene. The V gene lost 5 bases and the J gene lost 2 bases, with 19 bases spanning the gap. This CDR3 has 16 amino acids. CDR3 bases: TGTGCCAGCAGCCCTACGCCTACCTGGCGGCCCTACGAGCAGTACTTC. It yields the protein CASSPTPTWRPYEQYF.

The chain carries TRBV7-9 and TRBJ2-3; 12 positions match TRBD2. V was clipped by 4 bases and J by 5 bases; unmatched bases: 16. Germline CDR1 is SEHNR and CDR2 is FQNEAQ (reference sequence). The CDR3 is 19 amino acids. The CDR3 bases are TGTGCCAGCAGCTCACCACCTAGCGGGGGGGCTTTGGTTAAAGATACGCAGTATTTT. It yields the protein CASSSPPSGGALVKDTQYF. Complete variable domain (other parts from reference TRBV7-9 and TRBJ2-3): DTGVSQNPRHKITKRGQNVTFRCDPISEHNRLYWYRQTLGQGPEFLTYFQNEAQLEKSRLLSDRFSAERPKGSFSTLEIQRTEQGDSAMYLCASSSPPSGGALVKDTQYFGPGTRLTVL.

The chain carries TRBV19 and TRBJ2-1; no clear D gene. The CDR3 covers 13 residues. V was pared by 5 bases and J by 10 bases, with 15 bases between. Germline V gene data show CDR1 as LNHDA and CDR2 as SQIVND (reference sequence). CDR3 loop: CASSGAVNVEQFF. The CDR3 DNA reads as TGTGCCAGTAGTGGTGCCGTTAACGTCGAGCAGTTCTTC. The variable domain in full, completed from reference TRBV19 and TRBJ2-1, reads DGGITQSPKYLFRKEGQNVTLSCEQNLNHDAMYWYRQDPGQGLRLIYYSQIVNDFQKGDIAEGYSVSREKKESFPLTVTSAQKNPTAFYLCASSGAVNVEQFFGPGTRLTVL.

The chain couples TRBV19 to TRBJ1-3; D gene ambiguous. In germline, CDR1 is LNHDA, CDR2 SQIVND (reference sequence). The germline V and J ends were trimmed by 7 bases and 0 bases, with 7 bases remaining between them. The CDR3 is 13 residues long. CDR3 coding DNA: TGTGCCAGTAACGAATTCTCTGGAAACACCATATATTTT. Translated: CASNEFSGNTIYF.

This chain links TRBV7-8 with TRBJ2-3, with 9 bases matching TRBD2. CDR1 and CDR2 from the germline V gene are SGHVS and FQNEAQ. This CDR3 is built from 18 residues. V gave up 5 bases and J gave up 6 bases; unmatched junction bases: 18. In DNA form, the CDR3 reads TGTGCCAGCAGCCCGGCGACGGCTAGCGGGGCCCGGGGGGATACGCAGTATTTT. Its translation: CASSPATASGARGDTQYF.

This clonotype was counted once. The chain joins TRBV28 to TRBJ2-3; D is uncertain. Deletions cut 7 bases from V and 0 bases from J, with 20 bases between. The CDR3 is 17 residues long. The germline CDR1 and CDR2 sequences are MDHEN and SYDVKM. CDR3 protein: CASTPWARQSSTDTQYF. The CDR3 DNA reads as TGTGCCAGCACCCCCTGGGCCCGACAATCTAGCACAGATACGCAGTATTTT.

This rearrangement joins TRBV7-8 to TRBJ2-7; 9 nucleotides align to TRBD1. CDR1 is SGHVS, CDR2 FQNEAQ, per germline. V gave up 3 bases and J gave up 4 bases; unmatched junction bases: 7. The CDR3 runs 15 residues. The CDR3 loop is CASSFSRDRDYEQYF. The CDR3 DNA sequence: TGTGCCAGCAGCTTCTCCCGGGACAGGGATTACGAGCAGTACTTC.

V is TRBV18 and J is TRBJ2-5, with unresolved D. V was clipped by 3 bases and J by 4 bases, with 6 bases between them. This CDR3 spans 12 amino acids. Germline loops: CDR1 KGHSH, CDR2 LQKENI. Here the CDR3 DNA reads TGTGCCAGCTCACCGAGTGTAGAGACCCAGTACTTC. Encoded protein: CASSPSVETQYF.